The present T cell receptor beta chain was sequenced within a study of T cell responses to AZD1222 COVID-19 vaccine. Overall study results and limits: It was only six AZD1222 recipients who were seropositive at baseline.

V lost 0 bases and J lost 7; bases outside the gene matches: 3. This CDR3 has 16 residues. Germline V gene sequence: CDR1 MNHEY, CDR2 SVGAGI. On this clone: Antigen: not known.

Clones were read by immunoSEQ multiplex PCR, and TCRdb kept only the in-frame ones, dropping some. Of nearly 100,000 clones listed, approximately 91% are singletons. The chain has TRBV6-5 and TRBJ2-2; 12 positions match TRBD2. This material consisted of peripheral blood, taken on day 0 of AZD1222 vaccination. This receptor was obtained from an adult in good health. The CDR3 sequence: CASSYSTSGGHGELFF. CDR3 nucleotides: TGTGCCAGCAGTTACTCGACTAGCGGGGGCCACGGGGAGCTGTTTTTT.